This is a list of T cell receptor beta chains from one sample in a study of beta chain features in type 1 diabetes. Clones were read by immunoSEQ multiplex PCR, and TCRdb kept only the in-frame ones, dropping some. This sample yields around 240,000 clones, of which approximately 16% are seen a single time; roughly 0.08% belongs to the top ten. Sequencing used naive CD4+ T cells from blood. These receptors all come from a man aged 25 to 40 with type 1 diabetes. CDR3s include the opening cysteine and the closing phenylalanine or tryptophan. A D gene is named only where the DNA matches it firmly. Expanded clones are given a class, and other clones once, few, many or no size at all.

cdr3_aa: CSVEEDGYEQYF
cdr3_nt: TGCAGCGTTGAAGAAGATGGCTACGAGCAGTACTTC
clone_size: NA
j_call: TRBJ2-7
d_call: NA
v_call: TRBV29-1

cdr3_aa: CSPGGREQFF
cdr3_nt: TGCAGTCCAGGGGGGCGCGAGCAGTTCTTC
clone_size: few
j_call: TRBJ2-1
d_call: NA
v_call: TRBV20-1

cdr3_aa: CASSFPGNGETQYF
cdr3_nt: TGTGCCAGCAGTTTTCCGGGGAATGGAGAGACCCAGTACTTC
clone_size: few
j_call: TRBJ2-5
d_call: NA
v_call: TRBV28

cdr3_aa: CASSLYVGRQETQYF
cdr3_nt: TGTGCCAGCAGTTTATATGTGGGGCGCCAAGAGACCCAGTACTTC
clone_size: NA
j_call: TRBJ2-5
d_call: NA
v_call: TRBV27

cdr3_aa: CASSFMEGGVETQYF
cdr3_nt: TGTGCCAGCAGTTTCATGGAAGGGGGCGTGGAGACCCAGTACTTC
clone_size: few
j_call: TRBJ2-5
d_call: TRBD1
v_call: TRBV28

cdr3_aa: CASRGSRASVYEQYF
cdr3_nt: TGTGCCAGCAGGGGTTCCCGGGCGAGCGTCTACGAGCAGTACTTC
clone_size: few
j_call: TRBJ2-7
d_call: NA
v_call: TRBV2

cdr3_aa: CAWNRLGGVGEQFF
cdr3_nt: TGTGCCTGGAATCGGTTGGGGGGAGTGGGTGAGCAGTTCTTC
clone_size: few
j_call: TRBJ2-1
d_call: NA
v_call: TRBV30

cdr3_aa: CASSRDGRGYTF
cdr3_nt: TGTGCCAGCAGTCGGGATGGGCGCGGCTACACCTTC
clone_size: NA
j_call: TRBJ1-2
d_call: NA
v_call: TRBV27

cdr3_aa: CGSGLRNIQYF
cdr3_nt: TGTGGCTCGGGACTGAGAAACATTCAGTACTTC
clone_size: few
j_call: TRBJ2-4
d_call: NA
v_call: TRBV28

cdr3_aa: CAIRSVGNGETQYF
cdr3_nt: TGTGCCATCAGAAGCGTAGGGAATGGGGAGACCCAGTACTTC
clone_size: few
j_call: TRBJ2-5
d_call: NA
v_call: TRBV10-3

cdr3_aa: CATSRDLGGNQPQHF
cdr3_nt: TGTGCCACCAGCAGAGACCTCGGGGGCAATCAGCCCCAGCATTTT
clone_size: NA
j_call: TRBJ1-5
d_call: NA
v_call: TRBV15

cdr3_aa: CASSILARAGRKNEQFF
cdr3_nt: TGTGCCAGTAGTATCCTGGCCCGGGCAGGGCGGAAGAATGAGCAGTTCTTC
clone_size: few
j_call: TRBJ2-1
d_call: NA
v_call: TRBV19

cdr3_aa: CASSLPGATGELFF
cdr3_nt: TGTGCCAGCAGCTTACCGGGGGCTACCGGGGAGCTGTTTTTT
clone_size: NA
j_call: TRBJ2-2
d_call: NA
v_call: TRBV7-8

cdr3_aa: CAWSLTFGSTEAFF
cdr3_nt: TGTGCCTGGAGTCTCACTTTCGGAAGTACTGAAGCTTTCTTT
clone_size: few
j_call: TRBJ1-1
d_call: NA
v_call: TRBV30

cdr3_aa: CASSQDRRFSYEQYF
cdr3_nt: TGTGCCAGCAGCCAAGATCGGCGGTTTAGCTACGAGCAGTACTTC
clone_size: few
j_call: TRBJ2-7
d_call: NA
v_call: TRBV4-2

cdr3_aa: CASRPKAGSSTDTQYF
cdr3_nt: TGTGCCAGCAGGCCAAAAGCGGGGTCTAGCACAGATACGCAGTATTTT
clone_size: few
j_call: TRBJ2-3
d_call: TRBD2
v_call: TRBV28

cdr3_aa: CASSQGDRSTDTQYF
cdr3_nt: TGCGCCAGCAGCCAGGGGGACAGGAGCACAGATACGCAGTATTTT
clone_size: NA
j_call: TRBJ2-3
d_call: TRBD1
v_call: TRBV5-1

cdr3_aa: CAWREWGAGANVLTF
cdr3_nt: TGTGCCTGGAGGGAATGGGGCGCCGGGGCCAACGTCCTGACTTTC
clone_size: once
j_call: TRBJ2-6
d_call: NA
v_call: TRBV30

cdr3_aa: CASSVEGVETQYF
cdr3_nt: TGTGCCAGCAGCGTAGAGGGGGTGGAGACCCAGTACTTC
clone_size: NA
j_call: TRBJ2-5
d_call: NA
v_call: TRBV9

cdr3_aa: CASSISSHQGETQYF
cdr3_nt: TGCGCCAGCAGCATCAGTTCCCATCAAGGGGAGACCCAGTACTTC
clone_size: NA
j_call: TRBJ2-5
d_call: NA
v_call: TRBV5-1

cdr3_aa: CAWRNRERMYF
cdr3_nt: TGTGCCTGGAGGAACAGGGAAAGAATGTACTTC
clone_size: NA
j_call: TRBJ2-7
d_call: NA
v_call: TRBV30

cdr3_aa: CASSSTYEQYF
cdr3_nt: TGTGCCAGCAGTTCCACCTACGAGCAGTACTTC
clone_size: NA
j_call: TRBJ2-7
d_call: NA
v_call: TRBV28

cdr3_aa: CASRHRGSTDTQYF
cdr3_nt: TGTGCCAGCCGCCACAGGGGTAGCACAGATACGCAGTATTTT
clone_size: NA
j_call: TRBJ2-3
d_call: TRBD1
v_call: TRBV19

cdr3_aa: CSVDNPRYNEQFF
cdr3_nt: TGCAGCGTTGATAACCCCCGCTACAATGAGCAGTTCTTC
clone_size: NA
j_call: TRBJ2-1
d_call: NA
v_call: TRBV29-1

cdr3_aa: CSVTGQGAVEQYF
cdr3_nt: TGCAGCGTTACGGGACAGGGGGCAGTCGAGCAGTACTTC
clone_size: few
j_call: TRBJ2-7
d_call: TRBD1
v_call: TRBV29-1

cdr3_aa: CSGQGLAGYNEQFF
cdr3_nt: TGCAGCGGCCAAGGGCTAGCGGGATACAATGAGCAGTTCTTC
clone_size: NA
j_call: TRBJ2-1
d_call: TRBD2
v_call: TRBV29-1

cdr3_aa: CASSVGLGSYEQYF
cdr3_nt: TGTGCCAGCAGCGTAGGTCTGGGCTCCTACGAGCAGTACTTC
clone_size: NA
j_call: TRBJ2-7
d_call: NA
v_call: TRBV9

cdr3_aa: CSVKPRGHEQYF
cdr3_nt: TGCAGCGTTAAACCCAGGGGACACGAGCAGTACTTC
clone_size: few
j_call: TRBJ2-7
d_call: NA
v_call: TRBV29-1

cdr3_aa: CASSPSARELFF
cdr3_nt: TGTGCCAGCAGCCCGAGCGCCCGGGAGCTGTTTTTT
clone_size: NA
j_call: TRBJ2-2
d_call: NA
v_call: TRBV14

cdr3_aa: CASSFEAGGTEAFF
cdr3_nt: TGTGCCAGCAGCTTTGAGGCAGGGGGCACTGAAGCTTTCTTT
clone_size: NA
j_call: TRBJ1-1
d_call: TRBD1
v_call: TRBV7-9

cdr3_aa: CSAGTDPPYEQYF
cdr3_nt: TGCAGCGCCGGGACGGACCCTCCCTACGAGCAGTACTTC
clone_size: NA
j_call: TRBJ2-7
d_call: NA
v_call: TRBV29-1

cdr3_aa: CASSEGALYEQYF
cdr3_nt: TGTGCCAGCAGTGAAGGGGCACTTTACGAGCAGTACTTC
clone_size: few
j_call: TRBJ2-7
d_call: NA
v_call: TRBV25-1

cdr3_aa: CASRKGLAAGANVLTF
cdr3_nt: TGTGCCAGCCGCAAGGGCTTAGCTGCTGGGGCCAACGTCCTGACTTTC
clone_size: few
j_call: TRBJ2-6
d_call: NA
v_call: TRBV27

cdr3_aa: CAWTFGAGALTDTQYF
cdr3_nt: TGTGCCTGGACCTTCGGGGCGGGAGCCCTCACAGATACGCAGTATTTT
clone_size: NA
j_call: TRBJ2-3
d_call: TRBD2
v_call: TRBV30

cdr3_aa: CAISEPAGRAGQYF
cdr3_nt: TGTGCCATCAGTGAGCCAGCGGGCCGGGCAGGGCAGTACTTC
clone_size: NA
j_call: TRBJ2-7
d_call: NA
v_call: TRBV10-3

cdr3_aa: CASSLEVVGNIQYF
cdr3_nt: TGTGCCAGCAGCTTAGAAGTAGTCGGAAACATTCAGTACTTC
clone_size: NA
j_call: TRBJ2-4
d_call: NA
v_call: TRBV7-6

cdr3_aa: CASSRGKASGTYEQYF
cdr3_nt: TGCGCCAGCAGCCGAGGGAAGGCTAGCGGGACCTACGAGCAGTACTTC
clone_size: few
j_call: TRBJ2-7
d_call: TRBD2
v_call: TRBV4-3

cdr3_aa: CAWASTGTGNTIYF
cdr3_nt: TGTGCCTGGGCATCGACAGGGACTGGAAACACCATATATTTT
clone_size: NA
j_call: TRBJ1-3
d_call: TRBD1
v_call: TRBV30

cdr3_aa: CASSVAGQLDGYTF
cdr3_nt: TGTGCCAGCAGCGTAGCCGGACAGCTGGATGGCTACACCTTC
clone_size: once
j_call: TRBJ1-2
d_call: NA
v_call: TRBV9

cdr3_aa: CASSYSTGVYEQYF
cdr3_nt: TGCGCCAGCAGCTACTCGACAGGGGTCTACGAGCAGTACTTC
clone_size: NA
j_call: TRBJ2-7
d_call: TRBD1
v_call: TRBV5-1

cdr3_aa: CSVDRGLANEKLFF
cdr3_nt: TGCAGCGTGGACAGGGGGCTAGCTAATGAAAAACTGTTTTTT
clone_size: NA
j_call: TRBJ1-4
d_call: TRBD1
v_call: TRBV29-1

cdr3_aa: CASSESSPLAGGGFF
cdr3_nt: TGTGCCAGCAGTGAATCGTCACCCTTAGCGGGAGGTGGATTCTTC
clone_size: NA
j_call: TRBJ2-1
d_call: TRBD2
v_call: TRBV25-1

cdr3_aa: CASSLQGIRDIQYF
cdr3_nt: TGTGCCAGCAGCCTACAGGGGATCAGGGACATTCAGTACTTC
clone_size: few
j_call: TRBJ2-4
d_call: TRBD1
v_call: TRBV27

cdr3_aa: CASSFGQVYNEQFF
cdr3_nt: TGTGCCAGCAGTTTCGGACAGGTCTACAATGAGCAGTTCTTC
clone_size: few
j_call: TRBJ2-1
d_call: TRBD1
v_call: TRBV28